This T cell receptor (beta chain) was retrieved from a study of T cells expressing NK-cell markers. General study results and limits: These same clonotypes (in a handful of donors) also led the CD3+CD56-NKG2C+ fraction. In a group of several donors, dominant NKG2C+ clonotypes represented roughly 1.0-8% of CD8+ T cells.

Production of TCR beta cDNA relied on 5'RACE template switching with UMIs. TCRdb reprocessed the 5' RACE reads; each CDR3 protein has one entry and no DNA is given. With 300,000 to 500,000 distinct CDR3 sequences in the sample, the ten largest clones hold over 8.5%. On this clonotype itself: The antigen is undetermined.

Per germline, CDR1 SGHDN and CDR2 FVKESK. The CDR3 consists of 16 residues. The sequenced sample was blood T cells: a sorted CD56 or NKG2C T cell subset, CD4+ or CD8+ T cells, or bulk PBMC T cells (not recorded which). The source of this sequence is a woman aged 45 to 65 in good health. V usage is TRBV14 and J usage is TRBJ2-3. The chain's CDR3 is CASSQVLGSQTDTQYF.